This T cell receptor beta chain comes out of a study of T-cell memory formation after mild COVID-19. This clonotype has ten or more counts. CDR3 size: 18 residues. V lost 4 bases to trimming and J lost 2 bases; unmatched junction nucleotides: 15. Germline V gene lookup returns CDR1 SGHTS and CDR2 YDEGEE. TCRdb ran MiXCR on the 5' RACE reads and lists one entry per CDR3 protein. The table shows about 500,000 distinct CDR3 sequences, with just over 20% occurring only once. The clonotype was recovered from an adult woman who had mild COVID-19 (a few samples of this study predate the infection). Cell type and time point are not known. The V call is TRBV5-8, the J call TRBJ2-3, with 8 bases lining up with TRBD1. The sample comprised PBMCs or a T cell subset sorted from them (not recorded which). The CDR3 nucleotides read TGTGCCAGCAGCGACCTCTTGAGACAGGGGACGTTCACAGATACGCAGTATTTT. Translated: CASSDLLRQGTFTDTQYF.